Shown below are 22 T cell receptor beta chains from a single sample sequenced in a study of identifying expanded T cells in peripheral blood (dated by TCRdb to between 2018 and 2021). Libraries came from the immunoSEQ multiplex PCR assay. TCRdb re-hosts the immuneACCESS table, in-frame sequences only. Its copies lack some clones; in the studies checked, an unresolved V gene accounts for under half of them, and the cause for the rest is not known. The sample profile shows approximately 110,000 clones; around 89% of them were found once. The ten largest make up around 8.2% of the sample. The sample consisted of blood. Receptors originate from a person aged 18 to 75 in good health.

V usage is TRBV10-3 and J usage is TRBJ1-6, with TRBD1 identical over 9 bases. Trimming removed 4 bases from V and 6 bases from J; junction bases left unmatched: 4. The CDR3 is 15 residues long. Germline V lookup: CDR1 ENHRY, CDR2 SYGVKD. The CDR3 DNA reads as TGTGCCATCAGTGGGACGGACAGGGGTAATTCACCCCTCCACTTT. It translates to CAISGTDRGNSPLHF.

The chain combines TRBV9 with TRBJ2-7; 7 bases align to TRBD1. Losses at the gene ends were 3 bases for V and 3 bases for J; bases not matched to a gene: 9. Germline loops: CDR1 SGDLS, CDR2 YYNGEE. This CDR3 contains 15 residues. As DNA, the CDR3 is TGTGCCAGCAGCGATACCGGGACAGCGTACTACGAGCAGTACTTC. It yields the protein CASSDTGTAYYEQYF.

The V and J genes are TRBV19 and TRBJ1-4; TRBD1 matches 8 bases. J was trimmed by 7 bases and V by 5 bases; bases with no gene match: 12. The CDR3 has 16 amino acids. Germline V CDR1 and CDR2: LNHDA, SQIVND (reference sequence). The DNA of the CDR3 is TGTGCCAGTAGTCTCGGACAGGGCGTGGGAGGTGAAAAACTGTTTTTT. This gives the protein CASSLGQGVGGEKLFF. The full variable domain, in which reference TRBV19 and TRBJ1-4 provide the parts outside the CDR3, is DGGITQSPKYLFRKEGQNVTLSCEQNLNHDAMYWYRQDPGQGLRLIYYSQIVNDFQKGDIAEGYSVSREKKESFPLTVTSAQKNPTAFYLCASSLGQGVGGEKLFFGSGTQLSVL.

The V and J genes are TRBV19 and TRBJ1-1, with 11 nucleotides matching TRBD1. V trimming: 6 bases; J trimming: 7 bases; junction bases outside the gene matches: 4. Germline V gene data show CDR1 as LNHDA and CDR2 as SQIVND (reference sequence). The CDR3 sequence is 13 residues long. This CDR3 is CASRGQGAVEAFF. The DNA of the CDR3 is TGTGCCAGTAGAGGACAGGGGGCAGTTGAAGCTTTCTTT.

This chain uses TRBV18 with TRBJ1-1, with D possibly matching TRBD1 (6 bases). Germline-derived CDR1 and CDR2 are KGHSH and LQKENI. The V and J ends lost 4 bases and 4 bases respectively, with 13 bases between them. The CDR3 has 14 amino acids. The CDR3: CASSLPGVGTEAFF. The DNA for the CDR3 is TGTGCCAGCTCACTGCCAGGGGTTGGCACTGAAGCTTTCTTT.

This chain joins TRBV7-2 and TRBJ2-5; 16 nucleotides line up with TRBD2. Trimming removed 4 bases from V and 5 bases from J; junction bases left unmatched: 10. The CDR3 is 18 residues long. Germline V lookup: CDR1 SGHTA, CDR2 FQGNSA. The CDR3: CASSSGTSGGARGETQYF. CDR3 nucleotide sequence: TGTGCCAGCAGCTCGGGGACTAGCGGGGGGGCGAGGGGGGAGACCCAGTACTTC.

CDR3 sequence: CASSLRVAYNEQFF. The CDR3 region has the DNA TGTGCCAGCAGCTTACGGGTAGCCTACAATGAGCAGTTCTTC. The chain joins TRBV7-9 to TRBJ2-1, with D unclear. Trimming pared 2 bases from V and 2 bases from J, leaving 7 bases between. Germline loops: CDR1 SEHNR, CDR2 FQNEAQ (reference sequence). The CDR3 totals 14 residues.

This CDR3 is CASSLIGGSATNEKLFF. The CDR3 coding sequence is TGTGCCAGCAGTTTAATTGGAGGGTCTGCGACTAATGAAAAACTGTTTTTT. The rearrangement uses TRBV28 and TRBJ1-4; D remains unclear. V was clipped by 2 bases and J by 2 bases, with 15 bases between them. The CDR3 covers 17 residues. Germline CDR1 and CDR2: MDHEN and SYDVKM.

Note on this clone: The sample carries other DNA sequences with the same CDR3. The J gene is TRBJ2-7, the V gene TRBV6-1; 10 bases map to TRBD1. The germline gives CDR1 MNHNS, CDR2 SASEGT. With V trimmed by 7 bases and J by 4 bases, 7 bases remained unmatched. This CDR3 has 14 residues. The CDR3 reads CASIPGQGSYEQYF. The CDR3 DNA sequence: TGTGCCAGCATACCGGGACAGGGGTCGTACGAGCAGTACTTC.

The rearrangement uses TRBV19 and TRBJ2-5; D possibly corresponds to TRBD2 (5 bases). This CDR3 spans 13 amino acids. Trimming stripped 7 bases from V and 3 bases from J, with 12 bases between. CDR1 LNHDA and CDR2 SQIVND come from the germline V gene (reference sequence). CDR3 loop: CASNSFGEETQYF. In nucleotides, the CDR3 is TGTGCCAGTAACTCTTTCGGGGAAGAGACCCAGTACTTC.

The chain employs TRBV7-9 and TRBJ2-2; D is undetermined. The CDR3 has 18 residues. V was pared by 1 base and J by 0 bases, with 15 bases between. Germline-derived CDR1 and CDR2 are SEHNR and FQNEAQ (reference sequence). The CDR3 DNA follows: TGTGCCAGCAGCTTAGTCTTGGGTCTGACTTCGAACACCGGGGAGCTGTTTTTT. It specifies CASSLVLGLTSNTGELFF.

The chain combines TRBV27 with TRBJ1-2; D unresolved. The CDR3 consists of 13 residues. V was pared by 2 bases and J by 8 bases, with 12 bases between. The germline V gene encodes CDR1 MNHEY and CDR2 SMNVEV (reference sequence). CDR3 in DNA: TGTGCCAGCAGTTTAAAACAAAATTACGGCTACACCTTC. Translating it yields CASSLKQNYGYTF.

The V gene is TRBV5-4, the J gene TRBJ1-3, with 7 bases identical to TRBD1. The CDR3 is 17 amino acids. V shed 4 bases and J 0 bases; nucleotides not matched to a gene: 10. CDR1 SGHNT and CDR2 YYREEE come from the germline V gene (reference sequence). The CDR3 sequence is CASSTDREGNSGNTIYF. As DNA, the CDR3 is TGTGCCAGCAGCACAGACAGGGAGGGAAACTCTGGAAACACCATATATTTT.

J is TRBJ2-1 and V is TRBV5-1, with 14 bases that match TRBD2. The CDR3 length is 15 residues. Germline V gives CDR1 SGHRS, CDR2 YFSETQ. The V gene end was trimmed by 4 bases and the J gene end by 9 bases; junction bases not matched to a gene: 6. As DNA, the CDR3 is TGCGCCAGCAGCATGGGACTAGCGGGAGAGAGTGAGCAGTTCTTC. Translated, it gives CASSMGLAGESEQFF.

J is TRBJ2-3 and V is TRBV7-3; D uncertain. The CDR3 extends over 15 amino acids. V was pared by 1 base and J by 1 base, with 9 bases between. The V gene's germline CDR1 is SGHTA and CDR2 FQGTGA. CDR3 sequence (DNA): TGTGCCAGCAGCTTAAGTCCCTGGGGCACAGATACGCAGTATTTT. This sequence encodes CASSLSPWGTDTQYF.

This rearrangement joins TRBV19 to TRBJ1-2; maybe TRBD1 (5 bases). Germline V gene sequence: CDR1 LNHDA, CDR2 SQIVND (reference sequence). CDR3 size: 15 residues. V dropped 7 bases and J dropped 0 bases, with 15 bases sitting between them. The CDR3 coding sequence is TGTGCCAGTACCCCCGGGACGGAAGCTAACTATGGCTACACCTTC. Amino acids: CASTPGTEANYGYTF.

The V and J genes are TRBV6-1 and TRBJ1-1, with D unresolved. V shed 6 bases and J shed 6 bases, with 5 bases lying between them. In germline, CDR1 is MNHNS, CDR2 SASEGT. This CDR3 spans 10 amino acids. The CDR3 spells CASSQSEAFF. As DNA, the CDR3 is TGTGCCAGCAGCCAATCTGAAGCTTTCTTT.

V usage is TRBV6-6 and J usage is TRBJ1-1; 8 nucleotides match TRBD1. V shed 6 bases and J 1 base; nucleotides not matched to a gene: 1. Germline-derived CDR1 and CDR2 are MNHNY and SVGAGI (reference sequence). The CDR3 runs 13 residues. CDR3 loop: CASRGQANTEAFF. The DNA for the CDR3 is TGTGCCAGCAGGGGACAGGCGAACACTGAAGCTTTCTTT.

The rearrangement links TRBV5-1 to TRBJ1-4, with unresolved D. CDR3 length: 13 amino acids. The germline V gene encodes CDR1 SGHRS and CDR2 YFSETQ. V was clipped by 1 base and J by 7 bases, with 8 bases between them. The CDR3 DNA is TGCGCCAGCAGCTTGCTACGTCCTGAAAAACTGTTTTTT. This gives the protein CASSLLRPEKLFF. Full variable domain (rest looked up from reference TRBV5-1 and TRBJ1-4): KAGVTQTPRYLIKTRGQQVTLSCSPISGHRSVSWYQQTPGQGLQFLFEYFSETQRNKGNFPGRFSGRQFSNSRSEMNVSTLELGDSALYLCASSLLRPEKLFFGSGTQLSVL.

The CDR3 loop is CATSDSGGGETQYF. CDR3 sequence (DNA): TGTGCCACCTCCGATAGCGGGGGAGGAGAGACCCAGTACTTC. The chain is built from TRBV10-3 and TRBJ2-5, with 9 bases aligning to TRBD2. The CDR3 has 14 amino acids. J gave up 4 bases and V 10 bases, and 10 bases lay outside the gene matches. CDR1 and CDR2 (germline): ENHRY, SYGVKD.

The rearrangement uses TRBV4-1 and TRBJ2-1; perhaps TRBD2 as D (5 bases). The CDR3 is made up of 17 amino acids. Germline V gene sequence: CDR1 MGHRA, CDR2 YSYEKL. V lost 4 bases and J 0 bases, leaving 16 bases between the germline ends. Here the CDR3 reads CASSPTRSGSSYNEQFF. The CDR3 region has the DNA TGCGCCAGCAGCCCAACCCGCAGCGGAAGCTCCTACAATGAGCAGTTCTTC.

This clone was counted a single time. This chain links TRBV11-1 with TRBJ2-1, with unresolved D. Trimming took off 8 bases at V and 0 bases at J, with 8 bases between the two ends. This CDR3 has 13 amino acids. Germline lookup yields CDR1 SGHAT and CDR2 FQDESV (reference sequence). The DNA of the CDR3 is TGTGCCAGCGCCATCAGCTCCTACAATGAGCAGTTCTTC. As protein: CASAISSYNEQFF.